These 28 T cell receptor beta chains were all obtained from the same sample, sequenced in a study of CD8 T cells in ankylosing spondylitis. From the 5' RACE reads, TCRdb called clonotypes with MiXCR, one entry per CDR3 protein. The table records 30,000 to 45,000 distinct CDR3 sequences, about 9.4% of them present only once. The sequenced sample consisted of blood, either unsorted or a sorted T cell fraction (not recorded which). All receptors come from a male donor with ankylosing spondylitis or in good health (not recorded which).

The sample holds many counts of this clonotype. The chain recombines TRBV27 with TRBJ1-1; D not certain. The ends were cut back, 5 bases at V and 0 bases at J, with 7 bases in the middle. This CDR3 spans 13 amino acids. Germline V CDR1 and CDR2: MNHEY, SMNVEV (reference sequence). In nucleotides, the CDR3 is TGTGCCAGCAGTGAGGAATTGAACACTGAAGCTTTCTTT. Amino acids: CASSEELNTEAFF.

By its share, this clonotype is medium-sized (0.01 to 0.1%). The chain joins TRBV7-9 to TRBJ2-5; D gene uncertain. The CDR3 contains 12 residues. CDR1 SEHNR and CDR2 FQNEAQ come from the germline V gene (reference sequence). V was shortened by 5 bases and J by 4 bases, with 8 bases between the two germline ends. The CDR3 region has the DNA TGTGCCAGCAGCCTCCTCGCAGAGACCCAGTACTTC. It codes for CASSLLAETQYF.

In this sample, this clonotype turned up many times. The chain has TRBV6-1 and TRBJ1-2, with D possibly being TRBD1 (5 bases). CDR1 and CDR2 from the germline V gene are MNHNS and SASEGT. There are 12 residues in the CDR3. V was pared by 7 bases and J by 8 bases, with 14 bases between. The CDR3 is CASIIGDVGYTF. The DNA for the CDR3 is TGTGCCAGCATAATAGGGGACGTCGGCTACACCTTC.

There are many counts of this clonotype. V usage is TRBV5-1 and J usage is TRBJ2-3; D remains unclear. The CDR3 extends over 12 amino acids. V lost 3 bases to trimming and J lost 4 bases, with 6 bases between them. CDR1 and CDR2 (germline): SGHRS, YFSETQ. CDR3 residues: CASSSISDTQYF. The CDR3 nucleotides read TGCGCCAGCAGCTCTATATCAGATACGCAGTATTTT.

This clonotype has ten or more counts. This chain connects TRBV6-5 to TRBJ2-2, with TRBD1 identical over 8 bases. Trimming at V came to 0 bases and at J to 5 bases, leaving 8 bases not matched to a gene. Germline lookup yields CDR1 MNHEY and CDR2 SVGAGI. There are 17 residues in the CDR3. The CDR3 loop reads CASSYSSGQGRTGELFF. CDR3 in DNA: TGTGCCAGCAGTTACTCCTCCGGACAGGGTCGGACCGGGGAGCTGTTTTTT.

This clonotype was observed many times. This sequence joins TRBV6-1 and TRBJ2-1; D is perhaps TRBD2 (5 bases). Looked up from germline, CDR1 is MNHNS and CDR2 is SASEGT. Trimming shortened V by 4 bases and J by 0 bases, and 10 bases separated the two germline ends. The CDR3 contains 15 residues. The CDR3 sequence is CASSGGFSSYNEQFF. As DNA, the CDR3 is TGTGCCAGCAGTGGCGGGTTTAGCTCCTACAATGAGCAGTTCTTC.

This clonotype was counted many times. The chain recombines TRBV6-1 with TRBJ1-1; 8 nucleotides match TRBD1. V shed 5 bases and J 1 base; nucleotides not matched to a gene: 6. The CDR3 contains 15 residues. The germline CDR1 and CDR2 sequences are MNHNS and SASEGT. CDR3 sequence: CASSPRDRRNTEAFF. The DNA for the CDR3 is TGTGCCAGCAGTCCCCGGGACAGGAGGAACACTGAAGCTTTCTTT.

This clonotype was detected many times. J is TRBJ1-1 and V is TRBV27, with D perhaps TRBD1 (6 bases). This CDR3 is built from 14 residues. Germline-derived CDR1 and CDR2 are MNHEY and SMNVEV (reference sequence). V was trimmed by 4 bases and J by 1 base, leaving 10 bases between them. In DNA form, the CDR3 reads TGTGCCAGCAGTTCAGGGGAAACGAACACTGAAGCTTTCTTT. Translated: CASSSGETNTEAFF.

This clonotype was detected ten times or more. The chain combines TRBV7-8 with TRBJ2-1, with 13 bases that match TRBD2. Per the germline V gene, CDR1 is SGHVS and CDR2 is FQNEAQ. The CDR3 spans 18 residues. J gave up 3 bases and V 5 bases, and 10 bases lay outside the gene matches. The CDR3 region is CASSPPLRLAGGYNEQFF. The DNA for the CDR3 is TGTGCCAGCAGCCCCCCCCTTAGACTAGCGGGAGGCTACAATGAGCAGTTCTTC.

This clonotype is deemed medium-sized. This chain joins TRBV12-3 or TRBV12-4 and TRBJ2-1; no clear D. The CDR3 extends over 15 amino acids. V lost 1 base and J lost 9, with 16 bases in between. The CDR3: CASSLESGVTIEQFF. Written as DNA, the CDR3 is TGTGCCAGCAGTTTAGAGAGTGGGGTGACCATTGAGCAGTTCTTC.

The sample holds many counts of this clonotype. This chain joins TRBV11-2 and TRBJ2-3, with D possibly being TRBD1 (6 bases). This CDR3 is built from 16 residues. V dropped 3 bases and J dropped 2 bases, with 15 bases sitting between them. Germline V gene data show CDR1 as SGHAT and CDR2 as FQNNGV. The CDR3 here is CASSFSLNRDTDTQYF. In DNA, the CDR3 is TGTGCCAGCAGCTTTTCTCTTAACAGGGACACAGATACGCAGTATTTT.

This clonotype came up many times. The rearrangement joins TRBV20-1 to TRBJ1-2; 8 bases align to TRBD1. The CDR3 is made up of 14 amino acids. Germline CDR1 and CDR2: DFQATT and SNEGSKA (reference sequence). The V gene end was trimmed by 1 base and the J gene end by 7 bases; junction bases not matched to a gene: 8. The CDR3 reads CSARVGRGPGGYTF. CDR3 DNA: TGCAGTGCTAGAGTGGGCAGGGGGCCGGGTGGCTACACCTTC.

This clonotype was detected only a few times. The chain combines TRBV7-2 with TRBJ2-1; tentatively, D is TRBD1 or TRBD2 (5 bases each). The germline V and J ends were trimmed by 5 bases and 10 bases, with 15 bases remaining between them. Germline lookup yields CDR1 SGHTA and CDR2 FQGNSA. This CDR3 has 13 amino acids. Here the CDR3 reads CASSRRGFLEQFF. CDR3 nucleotide sequence: TGTGCCAGCAGCCGACGGGGCTTCTTAGAGCAGTTCTTC.

This clonotype was counted at least ten times. The gene calls are TRBV5-1 and TRBJ1-1, with TRBD1 as a possible D gene (6 bases). Germline assignment: CDR1 SGHRS and CDR2 YFSETQ. V was trimmed by 1 base and J by 4 bases, leaving 11 bases between them. The CDR3 contains 14 residues. The CDR3 reads CASSLQGQGTEAFF. DNA of the CDR3: TGCGCCAGCAGCTTGCAGGGGCAGGGCACTGAAGCTTTCTTT.

This clonotype occurred many times. The chain couples TRBV12-3 or TRBV12-4 to TRBJ1-4; TRBD1 matches 8 bases. The CDR3 is made up of 14 amino acids. Unmatched junction bases numbered 8, after V lost 6 bases and J lost 8 bases. DNA for the CDR3: TGTGCCAGCAGCCCAGGGGGCCTGGGGGAAAAACTGTTTTTT. This codes for CASSPGGLGEKLFF.

This clonotype was recorded at least ten times. The genes are TRBV7-9 and TRBJ2-3; 11 nucleotides line up with TRBD2. The V and J ends lost 5 bases and 3 bases, in that order; junction bases with no gene match: 7. The CDR3 is 16 residues long. Looked up from germline, CDR1 is SEHNR and CDR2 is FQNEAQ (reference sequence). CDR3 sequence: CASSPRLAGQTDTQYF. CDR3 sequence (DNA): TGTGCCAGCAGCCCGAGACTAGCGGGACAGACAGATACGCAGTATTTT.

This clonotype was detected ten times or more. The DNA of the CDR3 is TGTGCCAGTAGTATAGGCACAGATACGCAGTATTTT. It yields the protein CASSIGTDTQYF. The rearrangement joins TRBV19 to TRBJ2-3; D remains ambiguous. The CDR3 covers 12 residues. Germline CDR1 and CDR2: LNHDA and SQIVND (reference sequence). Trimming cost V 1 base and J 1 base, with 0 bases left between them. Using reference TRBV19 and TRBJ2-3 for the parts outside the CDR3, the full variable domain is DGGITQSPKYLFRKEGQNVTLSCEQNLNHDAMYWYRQDPGQGLRLIYYSQIVNDFQKGDIAEGYSVSREKKESFPLTVTSAQKNPTAFYLCASSIGTDTQYFGPGTRLTVL.

This clonotype was seen at least ten times. The rearrangement links TRBV7-2 to TRBJ2-1; 8 bases line up with TRBD2. The germline V gene has CDR1 SGHTA and CDR2 FQGNSA. Unmatched junction bases numbered 5, after V lost 11 bases and J lost 2 bases. This CDR3 spans 13 amino acids. CDR3 coding DNA: TGTGCCGGAAAAGCGGGAGCCTACAATGAGCAGTTCTTC. Translation: CAGKAGAYNEQFF.

The V gene is TRBV5-5, the J gene TRBJ2-1; no definite D call. V was pared by 3 bases and J by 5 bases, with 12 bases between. Germline V gene sequence: CDR1 SGHKS, CDR2 YYEKEE (reference sequence). The CDR3 is made up of 14 amino acids. As DNA, the CDR3 is TGTGCCAGCAGCTGGCTTAGTACCGACAATGAGCAGTTCTTC. Amino acid sequence: CASSWLSTDNEQFF.

In this sample, this clonotype turned up a few times. The chain carries TRBV9 and TRBJ2-7; D is perhaps TRBD1 (6 bases). Germline-derived CDR1 and CDR2 are SGDLS and YYNGEE. The CDR3 has 17 amino acids. Trimming took 0 bases from V and 3 from J, leaving 19 bases between them. The CDR3 loop reads CASSVATGAGENYEQYF. The CDR3 DNA reads TGTGCCAGCAGCGTAGCTACTGGAGCAGGGGAAAACTACGAGCAGTACTTC.

This clonotype was counted at least ten times. The rearrangement joins TRBV20-1 to TRBJ2-5; no firm D call. V was shortened by 2 bases and J by 1 base, with 2 bases between the two germline ends. CDR1 DFQATT and CDR2 SNEGSKA come from the germline V gene (reference sequence). The CDR3 is 11 amino acids. The CDR3: CSARSQETQYF. In DNA, the CDR3 is TGCAGTGCTAGAAGCCAAGAGACCCAGTACTTC.

This clonotype was recorded at least ten times. The genes are TRBV20-1 and TRBJ1-5, with D unresolved. CDR3 length: 17 residues. Looked up from germline, CDR1 is DFQATT and CDR2 is SNEGSKA (reference sequence). V lost 1 base, J lost 1 base, and 17 bases lay in between. The CDR3 sequence is CSARVGAGYGSNQPQHF. The CDR3 nucleotides are TGCAGTGCTAGAGTTGGTGCGGGGTACGGGAGCAATCAGCCCCAGCATTTT.

This chain uses TRBV9 with TRBJ2-2; D call uncertain. Per the germline V gene, CDR1 is SGDLS and CDR2 is YYNGEE. This CDR3 comprises 12 residues. V was pared by 3 bases and J by 6 bases, with 6 bases between. This chain's CDR3 is CASSGNAGELFF. CDR3 coding DNA: TGTGCCAGCAGCGGCAACGCCGGGGAGCTGTTTTTT.

This clonotype was seen at least ten times. The J gene is TRBJ1-5, the V gene TRBV6-1; tentative D call: TRBD1 (6 bases). V lost 4 bases to trimming and J lost 2 bases, with 9 bases between them. The germline gives CDR1 MNHNS, CDR2 SASEGT. The CDR3 loop spans 14 amino acids. CDR3 coding DNA: TGTGCCAGCAGTGGAGGGGGTGGCAATCAGCCCCAGCATTTT. Protein product: CASSGGGGNQPQHF.

This clonotype was found many times. The J gene is TRBJ1-5, the V gene TRBV6-1; perhaps TRBD1 as D (6 bases). Per germline, CDR1 MNHNS and CDR2 SASEGT. This CDR3 contains 13 residues. V was cut by 7 bases and J by 5 bases, with 12 bases left in between. This chain's CDR3 is CASKGGADQPQHF. CDR3 DNA sequence: TGTGCCAGCAAGGGGGGCGCAGATCAGCCCCAGCATTTT.

This clonotype was seen at least ten times. The V call is TRBV12-3 or TRBV12-4, the J call TRBJ2-1; weak D call: TRBD1 (5 bases). Between the trimmed V and J ends, which lost 0 bases and 4 bases, there was a span of 10 bases. This CDR3 is built from 15 residues. CDR3: CASSLARRTYNEQFF. CDR3 nucleotide sequence: TGTGCCAGCAGTTTAGCGCGTCGGACATACAATGAGCAGTTCTTC.

In this sample, this clonotype turned up many times. The gene calls are TRBV20-1 and TRBJ2-7, with TRBD2 matching 8 bases. The V segment lost 5 bases and the J segment 7 bases; nucleotides outside the gene matches: 4. Germline assignment: CDR1 DFQATT and CDR2 SNEGSKA (reference sequence). The CDR3 has 11 residues. CDR3 coding DNA: TGCAGTGCTCAGCGGGAGAGGGAGCAGTACTTC. Its translation is CSAQREREQYF.

This clonotype was recorded at least ten times. The chain employs TRBV12-5 and TRBJ2-7, with D possibly being TRBD1 (6 bases). Germline CDR1 and CDR2: LGHNT and FRNRAP. V lost 5 bases, J lost 4 bases, and 21 bases lay in between. The CDR3 runs 16 residues. The CDR3 reads CASGDVQGLIGYEQYF. CDR3 in DNA: TGTGCTAGTGGTGATGTACAGGGATTGATTGGGTACGAGCAGTACTTC.